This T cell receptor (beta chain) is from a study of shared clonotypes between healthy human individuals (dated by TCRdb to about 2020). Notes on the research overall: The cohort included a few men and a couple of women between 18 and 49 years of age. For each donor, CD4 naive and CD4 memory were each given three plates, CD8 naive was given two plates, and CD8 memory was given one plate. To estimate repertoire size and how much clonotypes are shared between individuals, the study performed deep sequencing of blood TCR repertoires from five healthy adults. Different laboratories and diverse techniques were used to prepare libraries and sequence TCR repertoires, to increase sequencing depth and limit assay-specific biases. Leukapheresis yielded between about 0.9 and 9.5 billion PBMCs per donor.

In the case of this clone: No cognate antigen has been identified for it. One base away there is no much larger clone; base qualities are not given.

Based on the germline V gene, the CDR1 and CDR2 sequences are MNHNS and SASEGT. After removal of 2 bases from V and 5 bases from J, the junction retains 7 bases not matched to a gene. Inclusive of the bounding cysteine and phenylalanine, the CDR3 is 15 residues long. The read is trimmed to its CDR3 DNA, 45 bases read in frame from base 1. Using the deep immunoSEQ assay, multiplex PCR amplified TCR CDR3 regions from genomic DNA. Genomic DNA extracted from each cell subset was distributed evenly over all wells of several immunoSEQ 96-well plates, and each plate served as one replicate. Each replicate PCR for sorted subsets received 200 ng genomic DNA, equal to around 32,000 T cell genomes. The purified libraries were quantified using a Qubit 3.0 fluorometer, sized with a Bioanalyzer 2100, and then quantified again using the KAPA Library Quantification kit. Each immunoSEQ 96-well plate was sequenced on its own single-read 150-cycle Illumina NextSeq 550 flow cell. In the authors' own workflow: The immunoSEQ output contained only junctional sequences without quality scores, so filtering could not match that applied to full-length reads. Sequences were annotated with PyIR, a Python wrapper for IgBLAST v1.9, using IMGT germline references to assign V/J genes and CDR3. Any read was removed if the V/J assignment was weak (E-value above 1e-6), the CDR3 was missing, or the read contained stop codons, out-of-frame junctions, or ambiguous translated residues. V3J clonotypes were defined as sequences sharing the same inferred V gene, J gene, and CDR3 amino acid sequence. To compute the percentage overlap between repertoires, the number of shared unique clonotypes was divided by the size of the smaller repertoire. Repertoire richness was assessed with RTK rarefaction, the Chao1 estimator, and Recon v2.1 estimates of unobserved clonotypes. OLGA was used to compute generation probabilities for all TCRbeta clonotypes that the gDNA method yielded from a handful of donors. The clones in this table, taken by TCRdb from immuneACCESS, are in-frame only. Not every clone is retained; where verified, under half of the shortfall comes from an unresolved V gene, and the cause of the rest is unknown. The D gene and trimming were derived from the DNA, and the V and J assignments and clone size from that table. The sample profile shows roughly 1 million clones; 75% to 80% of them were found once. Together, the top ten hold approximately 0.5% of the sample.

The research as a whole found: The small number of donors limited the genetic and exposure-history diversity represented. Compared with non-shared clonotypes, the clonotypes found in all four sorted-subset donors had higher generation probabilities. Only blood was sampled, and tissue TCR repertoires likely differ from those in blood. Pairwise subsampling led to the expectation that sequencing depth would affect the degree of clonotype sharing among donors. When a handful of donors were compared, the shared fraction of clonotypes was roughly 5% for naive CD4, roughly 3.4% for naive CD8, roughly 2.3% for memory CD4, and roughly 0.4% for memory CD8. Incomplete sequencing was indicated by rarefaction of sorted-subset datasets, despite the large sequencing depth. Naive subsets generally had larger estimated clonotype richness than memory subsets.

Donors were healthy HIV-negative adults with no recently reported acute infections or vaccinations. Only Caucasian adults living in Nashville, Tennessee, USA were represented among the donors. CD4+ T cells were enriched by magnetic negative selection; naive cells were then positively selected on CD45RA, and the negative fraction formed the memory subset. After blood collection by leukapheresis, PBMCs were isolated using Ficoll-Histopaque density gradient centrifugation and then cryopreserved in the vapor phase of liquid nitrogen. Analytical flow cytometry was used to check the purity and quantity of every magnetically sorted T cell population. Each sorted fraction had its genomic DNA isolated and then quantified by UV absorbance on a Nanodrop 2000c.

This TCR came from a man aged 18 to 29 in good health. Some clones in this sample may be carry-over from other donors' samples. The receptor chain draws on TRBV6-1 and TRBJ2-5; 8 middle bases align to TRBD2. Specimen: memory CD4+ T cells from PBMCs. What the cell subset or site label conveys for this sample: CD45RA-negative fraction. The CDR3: CASSEMAGGWETQYF. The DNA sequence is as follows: TGTGCCAGCAGTGAAATGGCGGGGGGATGGGAGACCCAGTACTTC.